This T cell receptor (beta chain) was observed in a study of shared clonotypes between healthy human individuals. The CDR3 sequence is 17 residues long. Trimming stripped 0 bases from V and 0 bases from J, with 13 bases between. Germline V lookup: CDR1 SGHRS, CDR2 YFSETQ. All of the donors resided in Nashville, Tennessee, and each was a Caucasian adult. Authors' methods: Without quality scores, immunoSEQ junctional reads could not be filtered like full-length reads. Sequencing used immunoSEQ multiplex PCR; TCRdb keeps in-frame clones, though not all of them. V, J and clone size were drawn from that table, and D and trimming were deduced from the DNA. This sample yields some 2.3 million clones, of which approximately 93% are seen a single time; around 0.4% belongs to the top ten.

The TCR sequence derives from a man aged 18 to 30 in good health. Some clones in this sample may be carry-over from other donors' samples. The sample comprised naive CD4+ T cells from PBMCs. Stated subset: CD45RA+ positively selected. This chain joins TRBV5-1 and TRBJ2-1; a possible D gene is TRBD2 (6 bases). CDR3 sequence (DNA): TGCGCCAGCAGCTTGGCCGGCGGGGATAGCTCCTACAATGAGCAGTTCTTC. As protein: CASSLAGGDSSYNEQFF.